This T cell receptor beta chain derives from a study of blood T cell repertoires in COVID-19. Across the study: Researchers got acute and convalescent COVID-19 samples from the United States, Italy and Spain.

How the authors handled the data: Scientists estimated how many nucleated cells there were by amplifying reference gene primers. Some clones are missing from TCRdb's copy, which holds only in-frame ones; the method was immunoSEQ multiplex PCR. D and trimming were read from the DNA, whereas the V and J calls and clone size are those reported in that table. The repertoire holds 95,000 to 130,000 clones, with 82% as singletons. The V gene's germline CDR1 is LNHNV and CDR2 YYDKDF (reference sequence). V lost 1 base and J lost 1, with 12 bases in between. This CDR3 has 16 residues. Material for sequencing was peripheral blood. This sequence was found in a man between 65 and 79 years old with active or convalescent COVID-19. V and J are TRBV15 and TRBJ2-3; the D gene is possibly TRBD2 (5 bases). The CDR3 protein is CATSRGEWAGTDTQYF. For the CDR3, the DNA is TGTGCCACCAGCAGAGGGGAGTGGGCAGGCACAGATACGCAGTATTTT. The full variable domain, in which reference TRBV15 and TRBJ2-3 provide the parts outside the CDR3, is DAMVIQNPRYQVTQFGKPVTLSCSQTLNHNVMYWYQQKSSQAPKLLFHYYDKDFNNEADTPDNFQSRRPNTSFCFLDIRSPGLGDTAMYLCATSRGEWAGTDTQYFGPGTRLTVL.